The 9 T cell receptor beta chains given below trace back to one sample, sequenced in a study of early T cells in non-severe SARS-CoV-2 infection. Each CDR3 protein gets one entry after TCRdb re-called the 5' RACE reads with MiXCR. The sample lists about 77,000 distinct CDR3 sequences, about 17% occurring once. The sequenced material came from whole blood. These TCRs come from an adult who was a healthcare worker with PCR-confirmed SARS-CoV-2 infection or an uninfected control (not recorded which).

This clonotype has a handful of counts. The chain is built from TRBV27 and TRBJ2-3; 7 bases align to TRBD1. CDR1 is MNHEY, CDR2 SMNVEV, per germline (reference sequence). J gave up 5 bases and V 3 bases, and 23 bases lay outside the gene matches. The CDR3 contains 20 residues. CDR3 amino acids: CASSLGRTGPLAKALDTQYF. Written as DNA, the CDR3 is TGTGCCAGCAGTTTGGGTCGGACAGGCCCCTTGGCCAAAGCATTAGATACGCAGTATTTT.

The DNA of the CDR3 is TGTGCCAGCACCTCCTGGGGGGCTGGAAACACCATATATTTT. This translates into CASTSWGAGNTIYF. The chain combines TRBV12-3 or TRBV12-4 with TRBJ1-3, with D possibly TRBD1 on 5 matching bases. Between the trimmed V and J ends, which lost 7 bases and 2 bases, there was a span of 12 bases. The CDR3 has 14 residues.

This clonotype was observed a handful of times. CDR3 in amino acids: CSARWGGQATTYGYTF. The CDR3 DNA sequence: TGCAGTGCTAGATGGGGAGGACAGGCCACTACCTATGGCTACACCTTC. The rearrangement uses TRBV20-1 and TRBJ1-2; 7 positions match TRBD1. This CDR3 is built from 16 residues. The germline CDR1 and CDR2 sequences are DFQATT and SNEGSKA (reference sequence). V trimming: 2 bases; J trimming: 4 bases; junction bases outside the gene matches: 13.

This clonotype was found a few times. The genes are TRBV19 and TRBJ1-5; D is uncertain. This CDR3 region has 13 residues. Trimming pared 2 bases from V and 4 bases from J, leaving 6 bases between. CDR1 and CDR2 (germline): LNHDA, SQIVND (reference sequence). Written as DNA, the CDR3 is TGTGCCAGTAGTATAATGGGGAATCAGCCCCAGCATTTT. Its protein is CASSIMGNQPQHF.

This rearrangement joins TRBV27 to TRBJ2-1; maybe TRBD2 (6 bases). Trimming shortened V by 6 bases and J by 3 bases, and 12 bases separated the two germline ends. The CDR3 covers 14 residues. Germline values: CDR1 MNHEY, CDR2 SMNVEV (reference sequence). The CDR3: CASRWRGYYNEQFF. DNA for the CDR3: TGTGCCAGCAGATGGAGGGGTTACTACAATGAGCAGTTCTTC.

This clonotype was counted once. J is TRBJ2-5 and V is TRBV29-1; weak D call: TRBD1 (5 bases). V dropped 2 bases and J dropped 5 bases, with 6 bases sitting between them. In germline, CDR1 is SQVTM, CDR2 ANQGSEA. CDR3 size: 11 residues. The CDR3: CSVEQGETQYF. The CDR3 DNA reads TGCAGCGTTGAACAGGGTGAGACCCAGTACTTC.

This clonotype was picked up a small number of times. V is TRBV7-2 and J is TRBJ1-5; D gene ambiguous. This CDR3 contains 14 residues. With 5 bases removed from V and 5 bases from J, the gap between germline ends came to 13 bases. Looked up from germline, CDR1 is SGHTA and CDR2 is FQGNSA. CDR3 protein: CASSPPGWHQPQHF. The CDR3, as DNA: TGTGCCAGCAGCCCTCCGGGATGGCATCAGCCCCAGCATTTT.

Here the CDR3 DNA reads TGTGCCAGCAGCCCCGTGGGTGTCTACGAGCAGTACTTC. Translated, it gives CASSPVGVYEQYF. The chain combines TRBV6-5 with TRBJ2-7, with D unclear. The germline V gene encodes CDR1 MNHEY and CDR2 SVGAGI. The CDR3 totals 13 residues. The V end lost 6 bases, the J end lost 3 bases, and 12 bases lay between the germline ends.

This clonotype turned up a few times. The CDR3: CASSLLGHRERAGYTF. The CDR3 DNA reads TGTGCCAGCAGCTTACTAGGACACCGGGAGCGGGCCGGCTACACCTTC. The chain links TRBV7-8 to TRBJ1-2, with a tentative D call TRBD1 (5 bases). From germline, CDR1 is SGHVS and CDR2 FQNEAQ. Trimming pared 2 bases from V and 8 bases from J, leaving 21 bases between. The CDR3 is made up of 16 amino acids.